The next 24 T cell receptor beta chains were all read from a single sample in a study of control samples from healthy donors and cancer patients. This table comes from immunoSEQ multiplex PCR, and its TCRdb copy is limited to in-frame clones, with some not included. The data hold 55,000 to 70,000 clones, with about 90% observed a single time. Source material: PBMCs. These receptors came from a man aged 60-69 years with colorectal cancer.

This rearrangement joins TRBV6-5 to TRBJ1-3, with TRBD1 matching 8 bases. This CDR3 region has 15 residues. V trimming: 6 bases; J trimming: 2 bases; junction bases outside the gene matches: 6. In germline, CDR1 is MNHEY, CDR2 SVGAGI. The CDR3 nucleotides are TGTGCCAGCAGCCTCGACAGGGGCCCTGGAAACACCATATATTTT. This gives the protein CASSLDRGPGNTIYF.

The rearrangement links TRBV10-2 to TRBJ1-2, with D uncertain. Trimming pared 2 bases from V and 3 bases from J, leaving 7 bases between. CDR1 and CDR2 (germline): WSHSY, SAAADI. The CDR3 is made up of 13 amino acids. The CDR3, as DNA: TGCGCCAGCAGTGAGGTGGGTTACTATGGCTACACCTTC. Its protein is CASSEVGYYGYTF.

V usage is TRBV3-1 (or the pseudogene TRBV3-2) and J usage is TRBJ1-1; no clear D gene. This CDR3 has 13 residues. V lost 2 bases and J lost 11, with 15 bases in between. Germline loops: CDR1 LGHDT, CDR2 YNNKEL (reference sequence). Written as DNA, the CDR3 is TGTGCCAGCAGCCAAACGGTCGGGAAGATGGCTTTCTTT. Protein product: CASSQTVGKMAFF.

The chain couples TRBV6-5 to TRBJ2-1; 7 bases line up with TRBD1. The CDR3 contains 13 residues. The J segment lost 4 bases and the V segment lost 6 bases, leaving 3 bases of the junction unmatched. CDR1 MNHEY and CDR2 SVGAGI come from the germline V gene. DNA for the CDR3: TGTGCCAGCAGGGGACAGACTTACAATGAGCAGTTCTTC. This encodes CASRGQTYNEQFF.

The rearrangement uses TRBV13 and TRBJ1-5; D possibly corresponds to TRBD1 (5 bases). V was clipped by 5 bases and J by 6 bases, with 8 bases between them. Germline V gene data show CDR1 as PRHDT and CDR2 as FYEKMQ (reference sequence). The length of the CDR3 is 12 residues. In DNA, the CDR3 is TGTGCCAGCAGCCAAGGGGCTCAGCCCCAGCATTTT. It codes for CASSQGAQPQHF.

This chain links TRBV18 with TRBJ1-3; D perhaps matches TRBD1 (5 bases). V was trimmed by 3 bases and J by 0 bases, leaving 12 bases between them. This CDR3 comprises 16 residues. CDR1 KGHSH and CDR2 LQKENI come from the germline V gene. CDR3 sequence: CASSPGTSSSGNTIYF. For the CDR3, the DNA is TGTGCCAGCTCACCGGGGACCTCGAGCTCTGGAAACACCATATATTTT.

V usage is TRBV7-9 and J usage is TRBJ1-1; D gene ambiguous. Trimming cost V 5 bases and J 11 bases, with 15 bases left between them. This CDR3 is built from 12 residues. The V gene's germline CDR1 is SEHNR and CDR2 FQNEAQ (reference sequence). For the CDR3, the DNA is TGTGCCAGCAGCCCCTCCGACACCGGGGCTTTCTTT. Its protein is CASSPSDTGAFF.

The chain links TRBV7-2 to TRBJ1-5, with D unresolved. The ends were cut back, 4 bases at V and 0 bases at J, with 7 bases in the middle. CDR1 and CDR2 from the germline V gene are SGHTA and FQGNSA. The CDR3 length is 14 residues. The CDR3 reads CASSWGYSNQPQHF. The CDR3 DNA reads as TGTGCCAGCAGCTGGGGATATAGCAATCAGCCCCAGCATTTT.

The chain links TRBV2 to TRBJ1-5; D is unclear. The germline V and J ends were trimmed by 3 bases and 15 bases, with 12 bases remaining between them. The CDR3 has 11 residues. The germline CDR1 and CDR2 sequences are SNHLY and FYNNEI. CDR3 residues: CASSESGRRHF. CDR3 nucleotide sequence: TGTGCCAGCAGTGAGAGCGGGCGGCGGCATTTT.

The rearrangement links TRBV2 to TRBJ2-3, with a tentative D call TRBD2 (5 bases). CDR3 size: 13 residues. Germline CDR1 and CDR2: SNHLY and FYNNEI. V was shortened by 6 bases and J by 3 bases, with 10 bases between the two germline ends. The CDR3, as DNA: TGTGCCAGCAGGCGTCGAGGGACAGATACGCAGTATTTT. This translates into CASRRRGTDTQYF.

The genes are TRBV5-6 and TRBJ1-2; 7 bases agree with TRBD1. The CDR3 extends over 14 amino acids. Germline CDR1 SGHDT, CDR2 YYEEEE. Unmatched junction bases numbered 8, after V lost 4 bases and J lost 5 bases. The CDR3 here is CASSPRQGWYGYTF. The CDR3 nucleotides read TGTGCCAGCAGCCCTAGACAGGGTTGGTATGGCTACACCTTC.

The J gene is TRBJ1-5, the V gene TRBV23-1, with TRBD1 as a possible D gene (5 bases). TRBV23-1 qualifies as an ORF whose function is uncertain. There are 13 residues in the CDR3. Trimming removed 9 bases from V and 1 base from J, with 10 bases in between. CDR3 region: CASGEGSNQPQHF. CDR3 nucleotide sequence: TGCGCCAGTGGGGAGGGGAGCAATCAGCCCCAGCATTTT.

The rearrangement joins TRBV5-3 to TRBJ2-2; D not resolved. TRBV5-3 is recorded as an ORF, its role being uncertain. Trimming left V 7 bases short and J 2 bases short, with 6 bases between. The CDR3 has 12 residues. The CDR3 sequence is CARQINTGELFF. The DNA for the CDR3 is TGTGCCAGACAGATAAACACCGGGGAGCTGTTTTTT.

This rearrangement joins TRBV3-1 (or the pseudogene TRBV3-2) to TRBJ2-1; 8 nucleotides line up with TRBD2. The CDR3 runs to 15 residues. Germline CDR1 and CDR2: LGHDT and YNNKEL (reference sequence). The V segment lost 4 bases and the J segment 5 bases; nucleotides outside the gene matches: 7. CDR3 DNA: TGTGCCAGCAGCCCGGGGGGGCCGCGCCACAATGAGCAGTTCTTC. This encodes CASSPGGPRHNEQFF.

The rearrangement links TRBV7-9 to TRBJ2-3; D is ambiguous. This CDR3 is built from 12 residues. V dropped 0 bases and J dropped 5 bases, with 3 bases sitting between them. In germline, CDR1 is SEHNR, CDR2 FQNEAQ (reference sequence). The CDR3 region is CASSLALDTQYF. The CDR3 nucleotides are TGTGCCAGCAGCTTAGCTCTAGATACGCAGTATTTT. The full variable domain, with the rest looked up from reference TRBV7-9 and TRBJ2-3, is DTGVSQNPRHKITKRGQNVTFRCDPISEHNRLYWYRQTLGQGPEFLTYFQNEAQLEKSRLLSDRFSAERPKGSFSTLEIQRTEQGDSAMYLCASSLALDTQYFGPGTRLTVL.

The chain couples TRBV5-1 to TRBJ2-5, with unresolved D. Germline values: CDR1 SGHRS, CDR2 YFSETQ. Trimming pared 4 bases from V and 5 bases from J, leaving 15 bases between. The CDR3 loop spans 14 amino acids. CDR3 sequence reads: CASSVGVWPETQYF. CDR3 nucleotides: TGCGCCAGCAGCGTTGGGGTCTGGCCGGAGACCCAGTACTTC.

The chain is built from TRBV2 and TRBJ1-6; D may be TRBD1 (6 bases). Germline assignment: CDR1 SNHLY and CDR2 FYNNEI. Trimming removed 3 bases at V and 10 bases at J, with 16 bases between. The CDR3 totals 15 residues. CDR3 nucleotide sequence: TGTGCCAGCAGTGAGTGGGGGGCCTTACGGTCACCCCTCCACTTT. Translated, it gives CASSEWGALRSPLHF.

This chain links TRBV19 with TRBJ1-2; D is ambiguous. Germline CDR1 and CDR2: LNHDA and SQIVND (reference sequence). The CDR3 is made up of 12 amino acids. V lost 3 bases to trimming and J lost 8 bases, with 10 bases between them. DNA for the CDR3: TGTGCCAGTAGTATTTCCGGGGTCGGCTACACCTTC. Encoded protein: CASSISGVGYTF.

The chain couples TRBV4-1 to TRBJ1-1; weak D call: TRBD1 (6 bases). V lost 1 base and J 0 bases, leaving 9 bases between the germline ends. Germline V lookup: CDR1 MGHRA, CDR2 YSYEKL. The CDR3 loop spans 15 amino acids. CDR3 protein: CASSQAGHLNTEAFF. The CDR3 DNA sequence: TGCGCCAGCAGCCAAGCGGGACACCTGAACACTGAAGCTTTCTTT.

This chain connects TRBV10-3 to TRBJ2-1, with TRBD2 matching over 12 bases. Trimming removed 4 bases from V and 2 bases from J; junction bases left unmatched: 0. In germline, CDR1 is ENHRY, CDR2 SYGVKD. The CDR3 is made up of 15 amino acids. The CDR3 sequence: CAISGTSGTYNEQFF. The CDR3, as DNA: TGTGCCATCAGTGGGACTAGCGGGACCTACAATGAGCAGTTCTTC.

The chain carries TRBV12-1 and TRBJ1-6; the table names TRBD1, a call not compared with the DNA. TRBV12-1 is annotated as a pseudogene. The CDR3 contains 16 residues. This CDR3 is CASRKWVQGFNSPLHF. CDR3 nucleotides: TGTGCCAGCCGGAAGTGGGTGCAGGGTTTTAATTCACCCCTCCACTTT.

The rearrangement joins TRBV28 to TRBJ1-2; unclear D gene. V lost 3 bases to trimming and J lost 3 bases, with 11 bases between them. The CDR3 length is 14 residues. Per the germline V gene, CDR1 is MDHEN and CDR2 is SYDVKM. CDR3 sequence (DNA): TGTGCCAGCAGTTTTAGGGTTCTCGACTATGGCTACACCTTC. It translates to CASSFRVLDYGYTF.

The DNA of the CDR3 is TGTGCCAGCAGCTTGGTCCGGGGGGCGGGTGAAACCGGGGAGCTGTTTTTT. Protein: CASSLVRGAGETGELFF. The rearrangement uses TRBV11-2 and TRBJ2-2; possible D gene TRBD2, 7 bases. This CDR3 is built from 17 residues. The germline V gene encodes CDR1 SGHAT and CDR2 FQNNGV. V lost 3 bases to trimming and J lost 5 bases, with 19 bases between them.

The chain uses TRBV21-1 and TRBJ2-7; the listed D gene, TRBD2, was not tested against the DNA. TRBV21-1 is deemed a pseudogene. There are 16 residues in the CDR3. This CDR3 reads CASSKARGLVTHEQYF. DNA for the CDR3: TGTGCCAGCAGCAAAGCAAGAGGACTAGTTACCCACGAGCAGTACTTC.